Shown below are 5 T cell receptor beta chains from a single sample sequenced in a study of T cells in Graves' hyperthyroidism and ophthalmopathy. RNA transcripts gave rise to amplified TCR beta CDR3 regions. An initial round of RT-PCR targeting the TCR CDR3 relied on the HTBI primer set. TCRdb reprocessed the multiplex PCR reads with MiXCR, giving one entry per CDR3 protein. The top ten clones hold 15% to 19% of a sample with around 690,000 distinct CDR3 sequences, about 18% of them seen once. What was sequenced was blood. The receptors here all came from a man aged 45-60 years with Graves' hyperthyroidism.

This clonotype occurred many times. The chain employs TRBV24-1 and TRBJ1-2; no clear D gene. With 6 bases removed from V and 5 bases from J, the gap between germline ends came to 27 bases. This CDR3 contains 18 residues. Germline V gene lookup returns CDR1 KGHDR and CDR2 SFDVKD. CDR3 region: CATSIAGPDGDMLYGYTF. CDR3 bases: TGTGCCACCAGTATCGCCGGACCGGACGGCGACATGTTATATGGCTACACCTTC.

This clonotype was seen ten or more times. The CDR3 sequence is CAISRPGQKNTEAFF. DNA of the CDR3: TGTGCCATCAGCCGTCCGGGACAGAAGAACACTGAAGCTTTCTTT. This chain connects TRBV10-3 to TRBJ1-1; 7 nucleotides agree with TRBD1. CDR1 ENHRY and CDR2 SYGVKD come from the germline V gene. The CDR3 covers 15 residues. The J segment lost 1 base and the V segment lost 6 bases, leaving 8 bases of the junction unmatched.

This clonotype was observed many times. The chain is built from TRBV28 and TRBJ2-7; no clear D. Trimming removed 8 bases at V and 1 base at J, with 27 bases between. In germline, CDR1 is MDHEN, CDR2 SYDVKM. The CDR3 has 18 residues. CDR3 sequence reads: CASAQATYGLGGSYEQYF. The CDR3 DNA reads TGTGCCAGCGCCCAGGCCACCTACGGGCTAGGTGGGTCCTACGAGCAGTACTTC.

CDR3 loop: CSAQLGLNSPLHF. The CDR3 DNA sequence: TGCAGTGCTCAGCTGGGTCTTAATTCACCCCTCCACTTT. This chain connects TRBV20-1 to TRBJ1-6; no clear D. V was clipped by 5 bases and J by 6 bases, with 11 bases between them. CDR1 is DFQATT, CDR2 SNEGSKA, per germline (reference sequence). The CDR3 runs to 13 residues.

The rearrangement links TRBV6-2 or TRBV6-3 to TRBJ2-1; 11 positions agree with TRBD2. Losses at the gene ends were 6 bases for V and 3 bases for J; bases not matched to a gene: 10. This CDR3 is 17 amino acids long. CDR1 is MNHEY and CDR2 is SVGEGT in the germline V gene. As DNA, the CDR3 is TGTGCCAGCAGGGAAACTAGCGGGGGCCGGAACTACAATGAGCAGTTCTTC. Translated: CASRETSGGRNYNEQFF.